This T cell receptor beta chain was found in a study of blood T cell repertoires in COVID-19. Study details: Specimens from acute and convalescent COVID-19 originated in the United States, Italy and Spain. Sample material is recorded as cDNA or gDNA derived from T cells, B-cell-depleted T cells, or PBMCs.

V dropped 3 bases and J dropped 5; count of bases not matched to a gene: 2. Germline V CDR1 and CDR2: MRHNA, SNTAGT. This CDR3 has 13 residues. Source study methods: Nucleated cell counts were estimated from reference gene primer amplification. The assay was immunoSEQ multiplex PCR, and TCRdb's table has in-frame clones only and misses some. V and J calls and clone size are those listed in that table; D and trimming were worked out from the DNA. The sample contains tens of thousands of clones, over 70% of which appear only once. This clone was observed a handful of times. The chain recombines TRBV6-4 with TRBJ2-7; TRBD2 agrees at 9 bases. This receptor was taken from a woman in her sixties or seventies with acute or convalescent COVID-19. Material: peripheral blood. The CDR3 region has the DNA TGTGCCAGCAGTGAGGCTAGCGGGGACGAGCAGTACTTC. This gives the protein CASSEASGDEQYF.